These 31 T cell receptor beta chains came from one sample sequenced in a study of Ad26.COV2.S vaccination and SARS-CoV-2 variants. Specified treatment: over 15 received Ad26.COV2.S at low or high dose, single or two shots; five or six received placebo; per-sample allocation not given. Following the first vaccine or placebo injection, samples were taken on day 63. Profiling relied on immunoSEQ multiplex PCR, and the TCRdb table lists in-frame clones only, not all of them. The table has approximately 450,000 clones, around 90% seen once. The sample was peripheral blood, taken in a trial of Ad26.COV2.S vaccine versus placebo. These TCRs come from a person aged 18-60 years who received the Ad26.COV2.S COVID-19 vaccine or a placebo.

CDR3 sequence reads: CASSFMTDYSNQPQHF. CDR3 bases: TGTGCCAGCAGCTTCATGACAGATTATAGCAATCAGCCCCAGCATTTT. The chain uses TRBV7-8 and TRBJ1-5; maybe TRBD1 (5 bases). CDR1 SGHVS and CDR2 FQNEAQ come from the germline V gene. CDR3 size: 16 residues. The V end lost 3 bases, the J end lost 0 bases, and 12 bases lay between the germline ends.

The V and J genes are TRBV6-5 and TRBJ1-3; D gene uncertain. CDR1 is MNHEY and CDR2 is SVGAGI in the germline V gene. There are 15 residues in the CDR3. Trimming stripped 6 bases from V and 0 bases from J, with 12 bases between. The CDR3 protein is CASRNDGGSGNTIYF. CDR3 in DNA: TGTGCCAGCAGGAATGATGGAGGCTCTGGAAACACCATATATTTT.

The chain links TRBV7-2 to TRBJ2-4, with 8 bases aligning to TRBD2. The V gene's germline CDR1 is SGHTA and CDR2 FQGNSA. The CDR3 is 15 residues long. Trimming removed 4 bases from V and 9 bases from J; junction bases left unmatched: 11. In DNA form, the CDR3 reads TGTGCCAGCAGCTATTTTACCGGGACTAGTTCCATTCAGTACTTC. It specifies CASSYFTGTSSIQYF.

CDR3 sequence (DNA): TGTGCCAGCGGACCCACACCGAACACTGAAGCTTTCTTT. Amino acid sequence: CASGPTPNTEAFF. The chain joins TRBV2 to TRBJ1-1, with D hard to call. V shed 8 bases and J shed 1 base, with 11 bases lying between them. From germline, CDR1 is SNHLY and CDR2 FYNNEI. The CDR3 runs to 13 residues.

The chain employs TRBV2 and TRBJ1-5; 7 nucleotides agree with TRBD1. The V gene end was trimmed by 1 base and the J gene end by 7 bases; junction bases not matched to a gene: 7. This CDR3 is built from 15 residues. Germline V CDR1 and CDR2: SNHLY, FYNNEI. Here the CDR3 reads CASSEDLTGPQPQHF. The CDR3 DNA reads as TGTGCCAGCAGTGAAGATCTGACAGGGCCACAGCCCCAGCATTTT.

In its sample, this clone was seen a few times. V and J are TRBV30 and TRBJ1-1, with D uncertain. Germline loops: CDR1 GTSNPN, CDR2 SVGIG (reference sequence). The V end lost 0 bases, the J end lost 5 bases, and 10 bases lay between the germline ends. This CDR3 is 13 amino acids long. This chain's CDR3 is CAWSVVRETEAFF. CDR3 in DNA: TGTGCCTGGAGTGTAGTGCGGGAGACTGAAGCTTTCTTT.

The rearrangement joins TRBV4-1 to TRBJ1-3; 9 bases map to TRBD1. CDR1 is MGHRA, CDR2 YSYEKL, per germline. This CDR3 is built from 18 residues. The ends lost 3 bases at V and 0 bases at J; junction bases unmatched: 9. CDR3 in DNA: TGCGCCAGCAGCCACCGTTCGACAGGGGGTGGCTCTGGAAACACCATATATTTT. It yields the protein CASSHRSTGGGSGNTIYF.

This chain joins TRBV7-9 and TRBJ2-3; 9 bases agree with TRBD2. The germline CDR1 and CDR2 sequences are SEHNR and FQNEAQ (reference sequence). Trimming removed 5 bases from V and 4 bases from J; junction bases left unmatched: 10. CDR3 length: 16 residues. CDR3 DNA: TGTGCCAGCAGCCGATTAGCGGGAGTTTACCCAGATACGCAGTATTTT. Translating gives CASSRLAGVYPDTQYF.

The chain couples TRBV3-1 (or the pseudogene TRBV3-2) to TRBJ2-5, with no clear D. Germline V gene sequence: CDR1 LGHDT, CDR2 YNNKEL (reference sequence). Trimming left V 0 bases short and J 5 bases short, with 4 bases between. The CDR3 length is 12 residues. The CDR3, as DNA: TGTGCCAGCAGCCAAGAACGGGAGACCCAGTACTTC. Residues: CASSQERETQYF.

The chain couples TRBV4-3 to TRBJ1-2; TRBD1 might be the D (5 bases). The germline V gene encodes CDR1 LGHNA and CDR2 YSLEER. Trimming cost V 0 bases and J 7 bases, with 18 bases left between them. The CDR3 covers 16 residues. CDR3 protein: CASSQDFGQGRLGYTF. DNA of the CDR3: TGCGCCAGCAGCCAAGACTTTGGGCAGGGTAGGCTTGGCTACACCTTC.

The chain couples TRBV7-2 to TRBJ2-2; tentative D call: TRBD1 (6 bases). The ends were cut back, 5 bases at V and 3 bases at J, with 10 bases in the middle. There are 14 residues in the CDR3. In germline, CDR1 is SGHTA, CDR2 FQGNSA. The CDR3 sequence: CASSTGQHTGELFF. As DNA, the CDR3 is TGTGCCAGCAGCACTGGACAGCACACCGGGGAGCTGTTTTTT. The full variable domain, in which reference TRBV7-2 and TRBJ2-2 provide the parts outside the CDR3, is GAGVSQSPSNKVTEKGKDVELRCDPISGHTALYWYRQSLGQGLEFLIYFQGNSAPDKSGLPSDRFSAERTGGSVSTLTIQRTQQEDSAVYLCASSTGQHTGELFFGEGSRLTVL.

The chain is built from TRBV5-1 and TRBJ1-4; D remains ambiguous. V dropped 0 bases and J dropped 2 bases, with 11 bases sitting between them. Germline values: CDR1 SGHRS, CDR2 YFSETQ. CDR3 length: 16 residues. DNA for the CDR3: TGCGCCAGCAGCTTGGACCCACTGGGGACTAATGAAAAACTGTTTTTT. The encoded protein is CASSLDPLGTNEKLFF.

V gene TRBV19 combines with J gene TRBJ2-5, with 13 bases fitting TRBD2. CDR1 is LNHDA, CDR2 SQIVND, per germline (reference sequence). The V segment lost 6 bases and the J segment 4 bases; nucleotides outside the gene matches: 5. The CDR3 totals 15 residues. The CDR3, as DNA: TGTGCCAGTAGCCGGACTAGCGGGAGCGTAGAGACCCAGTACTTC. It is translated as CASSRTSGSVETQYF.

V gene TRBV24-1 combines with J gene TRBJ2-1; 12 bases agree with TRBD2. The V segment lost 4 bases and the J segment 7 bases; nucleotides outside the gene matches: 7. The CDR3 has 16 amino acids. CDR1 is KGHDR, CDR2 SFDVKD, per germline. The CDR3 nucleotides read TGTGCCACCAGTGACCTGACTAGCGGGAGATCTAATGAGCAGTTCTTC. Its translation is CATSDLTSGRSNEQFF.

This chain connects TRBV6-2 or TRBV6-3 to TRBJ2-2; D is ambiguous. This CDR3 spans 15 amino acids. The ends were cut back, 4 bases at V and 2 bases at J, with 11 bases in the middle. CDR1 is MNHEY, CDR2 SVGEGT, per germline. CDR3 nucleotides: TGTGCCAGCAGTTTCAAACCGCTCAACACCGGGGAGCTGTTTTTT. It translates to CASSFKPLNTGELFF.

J is TRBJ2-7 and V is TRBV13; TRBD1 matches at 8 bases. With V trimmed by 0 bases and J by 5 bases, 0 bases remained unmatched. This CDR3 comprises 13 residues. The germline gives CDR1 PRHDT, CDR2 FYEKMQ (reference sequence). The CDR3 region has the DNA TGTGCCAGCAGCTTAGGGACAGGGGACGAGCAGTACTTC. Translation: CASSLGTGDEQYF.

The chain is built from TRBV4-3 and TRBJ2-2; TRBD2 agrees at 9 bases. J gave up 8 bases and V 4 bases, and 5 bases lay outside the gene matches. This CDR3 has 14 amino acids. Germline loops: CDR1 LGHNA, CDR2 YSLEER. The CDR3 loop reads CASSLSGRTGELFF. The DNA of the CDR3 is TGCGCCAGCAGCCTCAGCGGGAGGACGGGGGAGCTGTTTTTT.

About this clone itself: Other DNA sequences of this sample code for an identical CDR3. The chain links TRBV11-2 to TRBJ2-3; 11 positions agree with TRBD2. The CDR3 extends over 15 amino acids. After removal of 5 bases from V and 1 base from J, the junction contained 2 bases not matched to a gene. The germline gives CDR1 SGHAT, CDR2 FQNNGV. The CDR3 here is CASSRGLAGTDTQYF. As DNA, the CDR3 is TGTGCCAGCAGCCGGGGACTAGCGGGCACAGATACGCAGTATTTT.

The rearrangement joins TRBV9 to TRBJ2-7, with TRBD2 matching 11 bases. Germline V CDR1 and CDR2: SGDLS, YYNGEE. V was pared by 3 bases and J by 4 bases, with 6 bases of the junction left unmatched. The CDR3 contains 15 residues. The CDR3 region has the DNA TGTGCCAGCAGCGCCTATAGCGGGAGGGTGTACGAGCAGTACTTC. Its protein is CASSAYSGRVYEQYF. The whole variable domain, remainder taken from reference TRBV9 and TRBJ2-7, is DSGVTQTPKHLITATGQRVTLRCSPRSGDLSVYWYQQSLDQGLQFLIQYYNGEERAKGNILERFSAQQFPDLHSELNLSSLELGDSALYFCASSAYSGRVYEQYFGPGTRLTVT.

The genes are TRBV2 and TRBJ2-2; possible D gene TRBD1, 6 bases. This CDR3 is 12 amino acids long. Germline V gives CDR1 SNHLY, CDR2 FYNNEI. Deletions cut 6 bases from V and 6 bases from J, with 8 bases between. CDR3 residues: CASRQGSGELFF. For the CDR3, the DNA is TGTGCCAGCAGGCAGGGGTCCGGGGAGCTGTTTTTT.

The V gene is TRBV7-2, the J gene TRBJ2-7; tentatively, D is TRBD1 or TRBD2 (6 bases each). Germline V gives CDR1 SGHTA, CDR2 FQGNSA. CDR3 length: 15 amino acids. Trimming took off 5 bases at V and 3 bases at J, with 17 bases between the two ends. CDR3 DNA sequence: TGTGCCAGCAGCCCAAACACCGGGGGCCGCTACGAGCAGTACTTC. Translating it yields CASSPNTGGRYEQYF.

Only one count was recorded for this clone. The chain carries TRBV11-3 and TRBJ2-1; D tentatively fits TRBD1 or TRBD2 (5 bases each). Germline V gives CDR1 SGHNT, CDR2 YENEEA. CDR3 size: 15 residues. With 5 bases removed from V and 4 bases from J, the gap between germline ends came to 15 bases. CDR3 loop: CASSQKGPAYNEQFF. The CDR3 region has the DNA TGTGCCAGCAGCCAAAAGGGACCCGCGTACAATGAGCAGTTCTTC.

The chain carries TRBV11-2 and TRBJ2-1, with 7 positions matching TRBD2. CDR3 size: 14 residues. CDR1 and CDR2 from the germline V gene are SGHAT and FQNNGV. The V and J ends lost 3 bases and 7 bases, in that order; junction bases with no gene match: 6. CDR3 DNA sequence: TGTGCCAGCAGCTTTTCGTGGGAGGGGAATGAGCAGTTCTTC. Amino acids: CASSFSWEGNEQFF.

The V call is TRBV3-1 (or the pseudogene TRBV3-2), the J call TRBJ1-5, with D hard to call. The CDR3 extends over 11 amino acids. The V and J ends lost 9 bases and 6 bases respectively, with 9 bases between them. The germline CDR1 and CDR2 sequences are LGHDT and YNNKEL (reference sequence). The CDR3 nucleotides read TGTGCCAGTCGACCCGGTCAGCCCCAGCATTTT. Protein: CASRPGQPQHF.

The chain recombines TRBV18 with TRBJ1-1, with 8 bases lining up with TRBD1. With 5 bases clipped from V and 5 bases from J, the junction kept 7 bases outside the gene matches. The CDR3 is 14 amino acids. In germline, CDR1 is KGHSH, CDR2 LQKENI. The CDR3 DNA reads as TGTGCCAGCTCATTAACAGGGGGGAGGACTGAAGCTTTCTTT. Translating it yields CASSLTGGRTEAFF.

The rearrangement joins TRBV7-2 to TRBJ2-7; TRBD2 matches at 11 bases. The J segment lost 7 bases and the V segment lost 3 bases, leaving 8 bases of the junction unmatched. This CDR3 region has 15 residues. CDR1 is SGHTA, CDR2 FQGNSA, per germline. CDR3 region: CASSFVAGGINEQYF. The DNA of the CDR3 is TGTGCCAGCAGCTTCGTAGCGGGAGGGATCAATGAGCAGTACTTC. Full variable domain (outside the CDR3, taken from reference TRBV7-2 and TRBJ2-7): GAGVSQSPSNKVTEKGKDVELRCDPISGHTALYWYRQSLGQGLEFLIYFQGNSAPDKSGLPSDRFSAERTGGSVSTLTIQRTQQEDSAVYLCASSFVAGGINEQYFGPGTRLTVT.

The V and J genes are TRBV4-2 and TRBJ1-1; unclear D gene. The V and J ends lost 1 base and 0 bases respectively, with 6 bases between them. The germline CDR1 and CDR2 sequences are LGHNA and YNFKEQ. The CDR3 length is 14 residues. The CDR3 protein is CASSQAGLNTEAFF. DNA for the CDR3: TGTGCCAGCAGCCAAGCAGGCTTGAACACTGAAGCTTTCTTT.

The chain combines TRBV14 with TRBJ2-7, with TRBD1 identical over 8 bases. CDR1 and CDR2 (germline): SGHDN, FVKESK. The CDR3 loop spans 19 amino acids. V dropped 0 bases and J dropped 5; count of bases not matched to a gene: 18. Written as DNA, the CDR3 is TGTGCCAGCAGCCAAGAGAGGGGCAGGGGGCGCTTCCTAATGGACGAGCAGTACTTC. Protein product: CASSQERGRGRFLMDEQYF.

This CDR3 is CASSLQQSSYEQYF. DNA for the CDR3: TGTGCCAGCTCACTTCAACAGAGCTCCTACGAGCAGTACTTC. The rearrangement joins TRBV18 to TRBJ2-7; no clear D. V was trimmed by 4 bases and J by 0 bases, leaving 10 bases between them. This CDR3 contains 14 residues. The germline V gene encodes CDR1 KGHSH and CDR2 LQKENI.

The gene calls are TRBV6-1 and TRBJ1-5; no clear D. In germline, CDR1 is MNHNS, CDR2 SASEGT. This CDR3 is built from 13 residues. V lost 3 bases, J lost 4 bases, and 7 bases lay in between. The CDR3: CASSDLVNQPQHF. The CDR3 DNA is TGTGCCAGCAGTGATCTGGTTAATCAGCCCCAGCATTTT.

The J gene is TRBJ1-1, the V gene TRBV29-1; D unclear. This CDR3 region has 13 residues. V was trimmed by 6 bases and J by 3 bases, leaving 14 bases between them. From germline, CDR1 is SQVTM and CDR2 ANQGSEA. The CDR3 coding sequence is TGCAGCGTCGTCGGGGAGAGCTACACTGAAGCTTTCTTT. Translated: CSVVGESYTEAFF.